This T cell receptor (beta chain) was sequenced for a study of T cell changes during pregnancy in multiple sclerosis. The data were produced by immunoSEQ multiplex PCR, yet TCRdb's version contains in-frame clones alone and is incomplete. The repertoire holds about 75,000 clones, with 94% as singletons. The germline V gene has CDR1 SGHRS and CDR2 YFSETQ. V shed 6 bases and J 6 bases; nucleotides not matched to a gene: 16. The CDR3 extends over 17 amino acids. The chain combines TRBV5-1 with TRBJ2-1, with 9 bases lining up with TRBD2. This sequence originates from a female donor with multiple sclerosis, enrolled in a pregnancy study. Here the sequenced sample was CD4+ T cells from peripheral blood mononuclear cells, taken after pregnancy. CDR3 protein: CASTKESGAGGRNEQFF. CDR3 nucleotides: TGCGCCAGCACAAAAGAGTCAGGGGCGGGAGGGCGCAATGAGCAGTTCTTC.